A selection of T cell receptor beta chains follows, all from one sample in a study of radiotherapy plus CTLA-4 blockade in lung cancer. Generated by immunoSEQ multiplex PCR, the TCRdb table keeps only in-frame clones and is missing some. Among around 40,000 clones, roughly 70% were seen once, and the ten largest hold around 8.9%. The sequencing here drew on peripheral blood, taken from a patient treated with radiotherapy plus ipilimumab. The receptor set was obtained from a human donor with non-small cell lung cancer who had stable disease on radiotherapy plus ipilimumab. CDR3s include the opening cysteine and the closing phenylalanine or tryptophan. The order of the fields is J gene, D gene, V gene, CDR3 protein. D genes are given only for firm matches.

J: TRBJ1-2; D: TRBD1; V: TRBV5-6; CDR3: CASRSPGQSYGYTF
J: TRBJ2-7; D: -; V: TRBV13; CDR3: CASSLEPGPGGEQYF
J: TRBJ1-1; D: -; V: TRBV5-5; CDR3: CASSPYLGENTEAFF
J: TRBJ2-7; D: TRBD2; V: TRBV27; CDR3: CASSLLAGSEQYF
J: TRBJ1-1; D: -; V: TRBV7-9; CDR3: CASSDPAGANAEAFF
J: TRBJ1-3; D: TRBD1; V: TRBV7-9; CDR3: CASSKGQGAFGNTIYF
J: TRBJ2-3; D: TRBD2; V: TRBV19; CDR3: CASSLTSGGATDTQYF
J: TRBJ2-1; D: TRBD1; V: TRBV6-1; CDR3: CASSETISDRGREQFF
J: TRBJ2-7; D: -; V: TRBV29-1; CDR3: CSVEKVGGRGRYEQYF
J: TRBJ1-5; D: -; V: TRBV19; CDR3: CASSTHRDQPQHF
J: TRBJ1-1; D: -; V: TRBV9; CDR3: CASSPLVPGQPLNTEAFF
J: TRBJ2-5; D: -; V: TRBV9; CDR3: CASSSWTDQETQYF
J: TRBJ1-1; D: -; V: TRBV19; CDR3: CASSMGGLFTEAFF
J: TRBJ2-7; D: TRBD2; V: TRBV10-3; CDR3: CAISGVLAGVPYEQYF
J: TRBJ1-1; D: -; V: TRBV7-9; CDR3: CASSHPPWQSYTEAFF
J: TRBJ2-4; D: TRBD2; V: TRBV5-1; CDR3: CASTLAGGMNIQYF
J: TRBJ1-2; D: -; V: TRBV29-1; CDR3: CSHRDYGYTF
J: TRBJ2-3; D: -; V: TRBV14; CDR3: CASSIRLTDTQYF
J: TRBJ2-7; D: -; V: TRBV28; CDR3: CASTRQSYEQYF
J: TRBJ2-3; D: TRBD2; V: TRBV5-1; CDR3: CASSSGLAGELQYF
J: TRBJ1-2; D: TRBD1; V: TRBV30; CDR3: CAWSPTGLGYTF
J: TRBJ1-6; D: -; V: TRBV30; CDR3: CAWSPGGPLHF
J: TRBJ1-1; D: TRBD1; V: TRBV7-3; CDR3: CASSLNGQGWNTEAFF
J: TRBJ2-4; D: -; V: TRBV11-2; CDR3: CASSPRMTEPKAKNIQYF
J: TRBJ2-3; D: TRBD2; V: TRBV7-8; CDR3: CASSLRTSGGRDTQYF
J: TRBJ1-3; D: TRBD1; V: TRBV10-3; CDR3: CAISKTGIAGNTIYF
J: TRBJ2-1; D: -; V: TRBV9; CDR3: CASSVAVGRGHYNEQFF
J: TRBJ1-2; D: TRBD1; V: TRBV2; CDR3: CASSEVPSRQGYGYTF
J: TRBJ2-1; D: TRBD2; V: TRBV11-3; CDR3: CASSLDRGGASYNEQFF
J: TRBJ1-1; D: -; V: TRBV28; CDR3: CATALRTEGPEAFF
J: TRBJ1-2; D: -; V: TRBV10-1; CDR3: CASSESKQIYGYTF
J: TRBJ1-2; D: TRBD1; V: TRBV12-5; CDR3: CASGLSGTGGGNGYTF
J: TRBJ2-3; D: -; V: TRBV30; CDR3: CAWQSSGKAQTQYF
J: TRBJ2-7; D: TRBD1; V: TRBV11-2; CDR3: CASRGTGVGEQYF
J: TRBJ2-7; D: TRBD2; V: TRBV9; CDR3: CASSVGLLGTSEQYF
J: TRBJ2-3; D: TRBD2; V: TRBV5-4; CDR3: CASSSIAGGRADTQYF
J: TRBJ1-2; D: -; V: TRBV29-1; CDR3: CSVERDTDNYGYTF
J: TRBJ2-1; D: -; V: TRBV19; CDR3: CASQGLNNEQFF
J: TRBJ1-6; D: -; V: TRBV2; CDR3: CASSDPGGSSSYNSPLHF
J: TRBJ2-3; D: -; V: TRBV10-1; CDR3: CASSESRLADTQYF
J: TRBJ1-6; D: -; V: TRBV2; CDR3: CASSTGNSPLHF